The rows below give T cell receptor beta chains drawn from one sample of a study of regulatory T cells in long-lasting Graves disease. From the multiplex PCR reads, TCRdb called clonotypes with MiXCR, one entry per CDR3 protein. The table lists a few hundred thousand distinct CDR3 sequences, roughly 15% of them singletons. These same records also appear under a second study, on T cells in Graves' hyperthyroidism and ophthalmopathy.

Here the sequenced sample was peripheral blood mononuclear cells (PBMCs), taken at new diagnosis, from a patient treated with antithyroid drugs. The origin of the receptors is a woman aged 45-59 years with Graves disease. The CDR3 runs from the conserved cysteine through the conserved F or W. The D gene is left open where the match is weak.

J,D,V,CDR3
TRBJ1-4,TRBD1,TRBV5-1,CASSFLPSGGSTTNEKLFF
TRBJ2-1,TRBD2,TRBV3-1,CASSQAAVAGYNEQFF
TRBJ2-7,TRBD2,TRBV6-5,CASSYEVTGAGGHYEQYF
TRBJ2-5,.,TRBV4-1,CASSVTGQETQYF
TRBJ2-3,.,TRBV12-3/TRBV12-4,CASSPGLVDTQYF
TRBJ1-1,.,TRBV18,CASSPHHQVNTEAFF
TRBJ2-1,TRBD2,TRBV19,CASSRGTSGSYSYNEQFF
TRBJ2-1,.,TRBV7-2,CASSLVVAGSNEQFF
TRBJ2-7,.,TRBV20-1,CRLQGYEQYF
TRBJ1-5,.,TRBV6-1,CASTGTVYSNQPQHF
TRBJ2-7,.,TRBV29-1,CSVELPGEQYF
TRBJ2-3,.,TRBV7-9,CASSFSSDTQYF
TRBJ2-4,.,TRBV11-2,CASSLVAQRLAKNIQYF
TRBJ2-3,.,TRBV20-1,CSATVLRGTDTQYF
TRBJ1-1,TRBD1,TRBV30,CAWTPGTVKAFF
TRBJ2-7,.,TRBV11-2,CASTNRAGVSYEQYF
TRBJ2-1,TRBD2,TRBV5-1,CASSPNLADTYNEQFF
TRBJ1-1,.,TRBV27,CASSFPFAYTEAFF
TRBJ2-7,.,TRBV14,CASSQGGDDYEQYF
TRBJ1-2,TRBD1,TRBV12-3/TRBV12-4,CASRRQGKDYGYTF
TRBJ2-2,.,TRBV7-8,CASSLFSGELFF
TRBJ1-1,.,TRBV2,CASSVQRSAAEAFF
TRBJ2-7,TRBD2,TRBV6-1,CASRGLAGGNSYEQYF
TRBJ2-1,.,TRBV14,CASSLTGTLSYNEQFF
TRBJ1-5,.,TRBV19,CASSITAQGINQPQHF
TRBJ2-1,TRBD2,TRBV20-1,CSARSGRAFNEQFF
TRBJ1-5,TRBD1,TRBV20-1,CSARRGGTEHQPQHF
TRBJ1-5,.,TRBV7-9,CASSSTRDIGQPQHF
TRBJ1-2,.,TRBV7-8,CASSPPPGGYTF
TRBJ2-7,TRBD2,TRBV10-3,CAIKSLAGDGEQYF
TRBJ2-7,TRBD1,TRBV28,CASRVGQGYEQYF
TRBJ2-5,.,TRBV18,CASSPPGQQETQYF